Below, 9 T cell receptor beta chains from the same sample are listed, as sequenced in a study of cytomegalovirus exposure and HLA in healthy donors. Primers for the PCR totalled 60 Vbeta and 13 Jbeta. Method: immunoSEQ multiplex PCR; TCRdb's copy keeps in-frame clones and lacks some. The table has roughly 130,000 clones, roughly 79% seen once. Sequencing was done on a sample of PBMCs. The source of these receptors is a man younger than 30 in good health and CMV-seronegative.

The chain joins TRBV10-3 to TRBJ2-1, with a weak D call TRBD2 (6 bases). V shed 1 base and J shed 4 bases, with 17 bases lying between them. The CDR3 runs 17 residues. The germline V gene has CDR1 ENHRY and CDR2 SYGVKD. The CDR3 nucleotides read TGTGCCATCAGTGAGTTATATGGGACTGAGATTTACAATGAGCAGTTCTTC. Protein sequence: CAISELYGTEIYNEQFF.

The rearrangement uses TRBV4-3 and TRBJ2-5; 8 bases map to TRBD2. V shed 4 bases, J shed 0 bases, and the junction held 4 bases outside the gene matches. Germline CDR1 reads LGHNA; CDR2 reads YSLEER. CDR3 length: 15 residues. Here the CDR3 reads CASSPTGGYQETQYF. CDR3 coding DNA: TGCGCCAGCAGCCCTACGGGAGGGTACCAAGAGACCCAGTACTTC.

The chain employs TRBV20-1 and TRBJ2-5; D remains ambiguous. Germline V gene data show CDR1 as DFQATT and CDR2 as SNEGSKA (reference sequence). V dropped 3 bases and J dropped 4 bases, with 3 bases sitting between them. The CDR3 spans 10 residues. The DNA of the CDR3 is TGCAGTGCTAGGCGAGAGACCCAGTACTTC. Translation: CSARRETQYF.

This clone was seen once. The chain combines TRBV5-8 with TRBJ2-7; D remains unclear. Trimming removed 0 bases at V and 6 bases at J, with 4 bases between. Germline V gene lookup returns CDR1 SGHTS and CDR2 YDEGEE. The CDR3 is 11 amino acids. The CDR3 nucleotides are TGTGCCAGCAGCTTGGCGTGCGAGCAGTACTTC. Protein sequence: CASSLACEQYF.

The CDR3 coding sequence is TGTGCCAGCAGTTTTAGAGGCCAAGAGACCCAGTACTTC. This translates into CASSFRGQETQYF. The V call is TRBV5-4, the J call TRBJ2-5; no clear D gene. Trimming removed 5 bases from V and 1 base from J, with 9 bases in between. Germline lookup yields CDR1 SGHNT and CDR2 YYREEE (reference sequence). The CDR3 is 13 residues long.

The V call is TRBV14, the J call TRBJ1-1; possibly TRBD1 for D (5 bases). The CDR3 extends over 14 amino acids. The V end was cut by 6 bases, the J end by 1 base, with 12 bases between. The V gene's germline CDR1 is SGHDN and CDR2 FVKESK. CDR3 amino acids: CASRGYGANTEAFF. The DNA of the CDR3 is TGTGCCAGCAGGGGTTATGGGGCGAACACTGAAGCTTTCTTT.

Turning to this clone: One junction end disagrees with the germline gene, perhaps due to a read error. In nucleotides, the CDR3 is TGTTCCAGCAGCTTTGCCCGACAGGGGGCAGGAACTGAAGCTTTCTTT. Translating it yields CSSSFARQGAGTEAFF. The V call is TRBV7-9, the J call TRBJ1-1; 10 bases map to TRBD1. CDR1 is SEHNR and CDR2 is FQNEAQ in the germline V gene (reference sequence). The CDR3 consists of 16 residues.

This clone was picked up a small number of times. J is TRBJ2-7 and V is TRBV5-1, with 8 bases identical to TRBD1. Trimming cost V 4 bases and J 4 bases; bases outside gene matches: 10. CDR3 size: 15 residues. The germline CDR1 and CDR2 sequences are SGHRS and YFSETQ. This chain's CDR3 is CASSPGTGASYEQYF. For the CDR3, the DNA is TGCGCCAGCAGCCCAGGGACAGGAGCGAGTTACGAGCAGTACTTC.

This clone showed up just a few times. This chain links TRBV5-4 with TRBJ1-1, with D tentatively TRBD1 (5 bases). The CDR3 is 14 residues long. The V end was cut by 2 bases, the J end by 3 bases, with 11 bases between. Germline V CDR1 and CDR2: SGHNT, YYREEE (reference sequence). CDR3 loop: CASSFMGQDTEAFF. In DNA form, the CDR3 reads TGTGCCAGCAGCTTCATGGGGCAGGACACTGAAGCTTTCTTT.